Detailed here is one T cell receptor (beta chain). What it binds is not known. Germline CDR1 is SGHTA and CDR2 is FQGNSA. The ends lost 8 bases at V and 8 bases at J; junction bases unmatched: 15. The CDR3 has 16 amino acids. Template material for each sample was roughly 600 ng of bulk tumor genomic DNA. Several far-apart biopsies were taken per primary tumor during surgery. Their non-small cell lung cancer was newly diagnosed and untreated, and the patients underwent curative surgery. This record comes from a study of immune heterogeneity within non-small cell lung tumors. Background on the study: With respect to histology, the tumors encompassed a few squamous cell carcinomas, fewer than 11 non-squamous carcinomas and 1 not otherwise specified.

It was a multiplex PCR that amplified TCR beta CDR3, with 32 V and 13 J primers. Via MiXCR, TCRdb re-called the multiplex PCR reads, giving one row per CDR3 protein. This table holds 9,000 to 13,000 distinct CDR3 sequences, roughly a quarter found once. Whole-study results and caveats: Recurrence of identical dominant CDR3 beta clonotypes was observed across tumor sites within a patient, alongside site-unique high-frequency clones. For the most part, the T-cell receptor beta clonotypes present at high frequency were distinct from one individual patient to the next. With local tumor mutational burden, local T-cell clonality showed a moderate but significant correlation (R approximately 0.3).

The specimen was lung tumor tissue. The receptor was derived from a middle-aged man with non-small cell lung cancer. This rearrangement joins TRBV7-2 to TRBJ2-1; 10 bases are a match to TRBD2. CDR3 region: CASGRRLAGSGDEQFF. The CDR3 bases are TGTGCCAGCGGCCGAAGACTAGCGGGCAGTGGCGATGAGCAGTTCTTC.